This T cell receptor beta chain was captured by sequencing in a study of blood T cell repertoires in COVID-19. In the study overall: Nucleic acid was either cDNA or gDNA, and it came from T cells, B-cell-depleted T cells, or PBMCs.

The CDR3 totals 13 residues. The V gene's germline CDR1 is LNHDA and CDR2 SQIVND (reference sequence). Source study methods: Reference gene primer amplification gave nucleated cell count estimates. Assay: immunoSEQ multiplex PCR; the TCRdb copy retains only in-frame clones and omits some. That table gives V, J and clone size, and the DNA gave D and trimming. Of 450,000 to 500,000 clones in the sample, roughly nine tenths were seen once. This study enrolled people aged about 18 to 90 from 24 US geographic areas. Participants' own reports of clinical history determined their cohort assignment. In the case of this clone: Germline and junction disagree at one end, which may indicate a read error.

The sequence was collected from a woman aged 60-75 years who had recovered from COVID-19. The chain carries TRBV19 and TRBJ1-5, with 7 bases aligning to TRBD1. Sequencing was done on a sample of PBMCs or T cells enriched from blood (not recorded which). CDR3 sequence: CASTSAAGQPRHF. The CDR3 nucleotides are TGTGCCAGTACCTCAGCCGCGGGACAGCCCCGGCATTTT.